This TCR beta chain was identified during a study of identical twins. Broader study findings: Insertions were reduced in abundant cord blood beta clonotypes but not in memory repertoires.

A word on this clonotype: The antigen remains undetermined.

This CDR3 is 18 amino acids long. Germline assignment: CDR1 SGHAT and CDR2 FQNNGV. V lost 5 bases and J 0 bases, leaving 23 bases between the germline ends. TCRdb reprocessed the 5' RACE reads via MiXCR and lists one record per CDR3 protein. This table holds around 250,000 distinct CDR3 sequences, roughly 12% found once. Another study also made use of these data, one on yellow fever vaccine responses in identical twins. Turning to that study: In identical twins, vaccine T cell responses appeared partly shared and partly individual.

This chain uses TRBV11-2 with TRBJ2-7; D perhaps matches TRBD1 (5 bases). The sequence came from a woman aged 18-29 years in good health. The sequenced sample consisted of memory (CD45RO+) T cells sorted from blood. CDR3 nucleotides: TGTGCCAGCAGCAGACTCGACAGAACGGTTCTCTTCTCCTACGAGCAGTACTTC. This sequence encodes CASSRLDRTVLFSYEQYF.